Following are 21 T cell receptor beta chains from one sample sequenced in a study of regulatory T cells in long-lasting Graves disease. Relying on iRepertoire HTBI primers and Arm-PCR of CDR3 regions, the team built TCR beta libraries. MiXCR, run by TCRdb on the multiplex PCR reads, gives a single entry per CDR3 protein. The table lists under 250,000 distinct CDR3 sequences, around 20% of them singletons, with about 15% in the top ten. The time point: newly diagnosed GD, antithyroid drugs for less than 3 months. Isolated PBMC RNA provided the starting material for the TCR library. Sequencing used peripheral blood mononuclear cells (PBMCs), obtained at new diagnosis, from a patient treated with antithyroid drugs. The receptors derive from a female donor with Graves disease.

A few counts support this clonotype. This chain uses TRBV19 with TRBJ2-1, with D possibly matching TRBD2 (6 bases). The CDR3 extends over 17 amino acids. V lost 3 bases, J lost 5 bases, and 20 bases lay in between. Per the germline V gene, CDR1 is LNHDA and CDR2 is SQIVND (reference sequence). This CDR3 reads CASSIEYPDYQNNEQFF. In DNA, the CDR3 is TGTGCCAGTAGTATCGAATATCCGGACTACCAAAACAATGAGCAGTTCTTC.

At least ten counts were recorded for this clonotype. This chain uses TRBV2 with TRBJ1-2, with D hard to call. CDR3 length: 12 amino acids. CDR1 SNHLY and CDR2 FYNNEI come from the germline V gene. V lost 8 bases and J lost 4, with 11 bases in between. CDR3 sequence: CASGETGYGYTF. CDR3 DNA: TGTGCCAGCGGGGAGACGGGCTATGGCTACACCTTC.

This clonotype appeared many times. The rearrangement uses TRBV5-5 and TRBJ1-2; D gene unclear. Trimming shortened V by 0 bases and J by 4 bases, and 13 bases separated the two germline ends. Germline CDR1 SGHKS, CDR2 YYEKEE (reference sequence). The CDR3 is 15 residues long. CDR3 bases: TGTGCCAGCAGCTTGGGGGCTGAATCTACCTATGGCTACACCTTC. Protein sequence: CASSLGAESTYGYTF.

This clonotype was seen ten or more times. This chain connects TRBV5-5 to TRBJ2-1; perhaps TRBD2 as D (6 bases). In germline, CDR1 is SGHKS, CDR2 YYEKEE (reference sequence). CDR3 length equals 15 residues. The V and J ends lost 2 bases and 1 base respectively, with 10 bases between them. The CDR3 reads CASSLAGDSYNEQFF. DNA of the CDR3: TGTGCCAGCAGCTTAGCGGGTGATTCCTACAATGAGCAGTTCTTC.

This clonotype has ten or more counts. The rearrangement links TRBV20-1 to TRBJ2-3; TRBD2 aligns across 7 bases. The length of the CDR3 is 16 residues. Germline V gene lookup returns CDR1 DFQATT and CDR2 SNEGSKA (reference sequence). The V segment lost 1 base and the J segment 6 bases; nucleotides outside the gene matches: 13. The CDR3 DNA reads as TGCAGTGCTAGAGGGGAGCGGGGACCGAATCAGGATACGCAGTATTTT. Translation: CSARGERGPNQDTQYF.

Turning to this clonotype: Germline and junction disagree at one end, which may indicate a read error. For the CDR3, the DNA is TGCGCCAGCAGCTTAAGGGGGCGTCTTTATTCACCCCTCCACTTT. Its translation: CASSLRGRLYSPLHF. The chain joins TRBV7-2 to TRBJ1-6, with 7 nucleotides matching TRBD1. The length of the CDR3 is 15 residues. Germline CDR1 SGHTA, CDR2 FQGNSA.

This clonotype was counted at least ten times. Written as DNA, the CDR3 is TGTGCCAGCAGCCCTGGCGGGTACTATGGCTACACCTTC. It is translated as CASSPGGYYGYTF. V and J are TRBV12-3 or TRBV12-4 and TRBJ1-2; D not certain. There are 13 residues in the CDR3. The V end was cut by 6 bases, the J end by 3 bases, with 11 bases between.

This clonotype was seen ten or more times. CDR3 in amino acids: CASSARGTGGNEQFF. The CDR3 DNA reads as TGTGCCAGCAGCGCCCGAGGGACAGGGGGCAATGAGCAGTTCTTC. The chain combines TRBV11-3 with TRBJ2-1; TRBD1 matches 11 bases. Germline CDR1 is SGHNT and CDR2 is YENEEA. V lost 5 bases, J lost 6 bases, and 6 bases stayed unmatched. This CDR3 region has 15 residues.

Many counts were recorded for this clonotype. The rearrangement uses TRBV20-1 and TRBJ1-2, with 7 bases matching TRBD1. Losses at the gene ends were 0 bases for V and 6 bases for J; bases not matched to a gene: 7. The CDR3 totals 14 residues. Germline V gene lookup returns CDR1 DFQATT and CDR2 SNEGSKA (reference sequence). DNA for the CDR3: TGCAGTGCTAGAGATCTGGGACAGCCAGATGGCTACACCTTC. Encoded protein: CSARDLGQPDGYTF.

The rearrangement uses TRBV20-1 and TRBJ1-2; TRBD1 agrees at 7 bases. Germline V gives CDR1 DFQATT, CDR2 SNEGSKA (reference sequence). V shed 6 bases, J shed 7 bases, and the junction held 8 bases outside the gene matches. The CDR3 has 12 amino acids. The chain's CDR3 is CSAPEGAFGYTF. The CDR3 nucleotides are TGCAGTGCCCCCGAGGGGGCGTTTGGCTACACCTTC.

This clonotype was seen many times. The V and J genes are TRBV20-1 and TRBJ2-1, with 9 nucleotides matching TRBD2. The CDR3 extends over 11 amino acids. CDR1 is DFQATT, CDR2 SNEGSKA, per germline (reference sequence). V shed 5 bases and J 8 bases; nucleotides not matched to a gene: 1. DNA of the CDR3: TGCAGTGCTCTAGCGGGATATGAGCAGTTCTTC. Its translation: CSALAGYEQFF.

Note on this clonotype: This may come from a read error, since a much larger clone is one base off. The chain employs TRBV6-1 and TRBJ1-2; D is undetermined. The CDR3 has 13 amino acids. V lost 2 bases to trimming and J lost 4 bases, with 8 bases between them. Germline V gene data show CDR1 as MNHNS and CDR2 as SASEGT. The CDR3 bases are TGTGCCAGCAGTGAAAGCTTTGGCTATGGCTACACCTTC. This sequence encodes CASSESFGYGYTF.

In this sample, this clonotype turned up once. The V gene is TRBV30, the J gene TRBJ2-2; D ambiguous. The CDR3 runs to 14 residues. V was shortened by 1 base and J by 2 bases, with 8 bases between the two germline ends. The germline CDR1 and CDR2 sequences are GTSNPN and SVGIG (reference sequence). The CDR3 region is CAWSGLLNTGELFF. The CDR3 coding sequence is TGTGCCTGGAGTGGTCTACTAAACACCGGGGAGCTGTTTTTT.

The chain uses TRBV4-1 and TRBJ2-7, with 13 bases lining up with TRBD2. Trimming removed 2 bases from V and 4 bases from J; junction bases left unmatched: 5. This CDR3 is 16 amino acids long. Germline V gene data show CDR1 as MGHRA and CDR2 as YSYEKL. The CDR3 loop is CASSQRGTSGKYEQYF. CDR3 coding DNA: TGCGCCAGCAGCCAACGCGGGACTAGCGGGAAGTACGAGCAGTACTTC.

In its sample, this clonotype was seen a few times. The chain uses TRBV12-3 or TRBV12-4 and TRBJ1-2; 7 positions match TRBD1. There are 12 residues in the CDR3. The J segment lost 3 bases and the V segment lost 10 bases, leaving 5 bases of the junction unmatched. The CDR3 loop reads CATSGGHYGYTF. The CDR3 DNA sequence: TGTGCCACTTCAGGGGGGCACTATGGCTACACCTTC.

A remark on this clonotype: A much more abundant neighbour one base away suggests this may be a read error. The chain combines TRBV10-3 with TRBJ2-7; D possibly corresponds to TRBD1 (5 bases). The CDR3 consists of 11 residues. Trimming took off 3 bases at V and 5 bases at J, with 5 bases between the two ends. CDR1 is ENHRY, CDR2 SYGVKD, per germline. DNA of the CDR3: TGTGCCATCAGTGAACAGGACGAGCAGTACTTC. It translates to CAISEQDEQYF.

This clonotype was seen many times. The chain has TRBV5-1 and TRBJ1-3; D is uncertain. CDR3 length: 16 amino acids. Trimming pared 0 bases from V and 4 bases from J, leaving 14 bases between. In germline, CDR1 is SGHRS, CDR2 YFSETQ. The DNA of the CDR3 is TGCGCCAGCAGCTTGGGCCGCCAGGAGATAGGAAACACCATATATTTT. Amino acids: CASSLGRQEIGNTIYF.

This clonotype was picked up a small number of times. CDR3 DNA sequence: TGTGCCACCAGCAGAGCTAGCGGGAGCGAGCAGTACTTC. Translation: CATSRASGSEQYF. The chain joins TRBV15 to TRBJ2-7; 10 bases map to TRBD2. Germline V gene lookup returns CDR1 LNHNV and CDR2 YYDKDF (reference sequence). V shed 1 base and J 6 bases; nucleotides not matched to a gene: 0. The CDR3 is 13 residues long.

The sample holds many counts of this clonotype. This chain joins TRBV7-2 and TRBJ2-1, with no clear D. V lost 4 bases and J lost 7, with 14 bases in between. Germline CDR1 and CDR2: SGHTA and FQGNSA. The CDR3 covers 14 residues. CDR3 nucleotide sequence: TGTGCCAGCAGCTCACGCCCGGCAGAAAATGAGCAGTTCTTC. Translating it yields CASSSRPAENEQFF.

In regard to this clonotype: A far larger clone is off by one base, so a read error is likely. This rearrangement joins TRBV5-1 to TRBJ2-4, with 8 bases lining up with TRBD2. With V trimmed by 5 bases and J by 13 bases, 20 bases remained unmatched. Germline CDR1 SGHRS, CDR2 YFSETQ. This CDR3 contains 16 residues. The CDR3 DNA follows: TGCGCCAGCAGATATGGGACGGGAGGGCCCTACAATGAGCAGTACTTC. Translated, it gives CASRYGTGGPYNEQYF.

This clonotype was found many times. The chain carries TRBV28 and TRBJ1-5; D gene uncertain. V was trimmed by 4 bases and J by 5 bases, leaving 9 bases between them. The germline gives CDR1 MDHEN, CDR2 SYDVKM. The CDR3 loop spans 13 amino acids. The CDR3 nucleotides are TGTGCCAGCAGTTGGCAGACGGATCAGCCCCAGCATTTT. Amino acid sequence: CASSWQTDQPQHF.